This TCR beta chain was recorded in a study of response to subunit inactivated influenza vaccine (dated by TCRdb to the late 2010s). Broadly, across the study: To follow how T cells responded to a trivalent subunit inactivated influenza vaccine, the researchers relied on deep quantitative profiling of the T cell receptor repertoire.

Libraries were prepared through RT-PCR. The sequencer listed for this sample is Illumina HiSeq 2500. TCRdb reprocessed the public reads (quality trimming at Q25 with fastp, clone calling with MiXCR) and kept in-frame beta chains. Rows with one shared CDR3 protein collapse into an entry with the most common genes and DNA. The table for this sample lists under 200,000 distinct CDR3 sequences; approximately 11% of them were counted only once. 9.5% to 15% of the sample comes from the top ten. Points on this clonotype: It has no known antigen specificity. Base qualities are not provided; no much larger clone lies one nucleotide away.

The full study reports these points: It was suggested by the authors that each seasonal influenza vaccination may recruit only a limited number of new T cells.

CDR1 and CDR2 are read off the germline V gene as MNHEY and SVGEGT. V sheds 3 bases and J sheds 1 base, leaving 19 bases between their ends. From the cysteine up to the phenylalanine, the CDR3 has a length of 17 residues. Only CDR3 DNA is held: 51 bases, read in frame from base 1. The sample's time point label, decoded: approximately 40 days after influenza vaccine administration. This TCR came from a man in his fifties who received an inactivated influenza vaccine. Donor details come from another sample of the same person, matched by shared clones. The sample here was non-naive T cells sorted from PBMCs, taken about 40 days after vaccination. The cell subset or site label here, explained by the study, means: memory T cell fraction. The sequence links TRBV6-2 or TRBV6-3 to TRBJ2-7; the D gene could be TRBD1 or TRBD2, each one agreeing over 5 bases. The DNA is as follows: TGTGCCAGCAGTTATGTTTCCCCCGGGACCGCATCCTACGAGCAGTACTTC. Translation gives CASSYVSPGTASYEQYF.